This entry lists 19 T cell receptor beta chains sequenced from one sample in a study of graft-versus-host responses after intestinal transplantation. Here immunoSEQ multiplex PCR was the method, and the copy in TCRdb shows in-frame clones only, minus some. This sample has about 9,800 clones, with about 90% found just once. The input for sequencing was PBMCs, taken just over 42 days after intestinal transplant. The receptors were gathered from a human patient who received an intestinal transplant, so some T cells may come from the graft donor.

The chain has TRBV5-5 and TRBJ2-7, with D unresolved. Germline lookup yields CDR1 SGHKS and CDR2 YYEKEE (reference sequence). This CDR3 region has 17 residues. With 3 bases removed from V and 3 bases from J, the gap between germline ends came to 22 bases. CDR3 DNA sequence: TGTGCCAGCAGCTCACATCGAAACTATAGAAGAGTCTACGAGCAGTACTTC. As protein: CASSSHRNYRRVYEQYF.

This rearrangement joins TRBV7-9 to TRBJ1-3; 9 bases align to TRBD1. This CDR3 is 14 amino acids long. With V trimmed by 8 bases and J by 2 bases, 4 bases remained unmatched. Germline V gene data show CDR1 as SEHNR and CDR2 as FQNEAQ (reference sequence). CDR3 sequence reads: CASRRQGAGNTIYF. DNA of the CDR3: TGTGCCAGCCGGCGACAGGGGGCTGGAAACACCATATATTTT.

To note about this clone: An end of the junction differs from the germline gene, which may be a read error. This rearrangement joins TRBV6-5 to TRBJ1-1, with 9 bases that match TRBD1. The CDR3 has 13 residues. Germline CDR1 reads MNHEY; CDR2 reads SVGAGI. The CDR3 DNA reads as TGTGCCGGCAGTTACAGGGGGCTCACTGAAGCTTTCTTT. This gives the protein CAGSYRGLTEAFF.

The chain has TRBV6-1 and TRBJ2-5; no definite D call. This CDR3 is 16 amino acids long. Trimming pared 1 base from V and 2 bases from J, leaving 14 bases between. Germline CDR1 reads MNHNS; CDR2 reads SASEGT. CDR3: CASSEVGRVWQETQYF. CDR3 coding DNA: TGTGCCAGCAGTGAAGTAGGTAGGGTATGGCAAGAGACCCAGTACTTC.

The CDR3 bases are TGTGCCAGCAGTGAATGGTGGACAGGGCAACACGAGCAGTACTTC. Translating gives CASSEWWTGQHEQYF. The chain recombines TRBV6-1 with TRBJ2-7; 8 bases match TRBD1. Germline assignment: CDR1 MNHNS and CDR2 SASEGT. There are 15 residues in the CDR3. Trimming removed 2 bases from V and 5 bases from J; junction bases left unmatched: 8.

This chain joins TRBV4-1 and TRBJ2-6, with 7 bases matching TRBD1. V shed 4 bases and J 0 bases; nucleotides not matched to a gene: 3. Germline V gene lookup returns CDR1 MGHRA and CDR2 YSYEKL. There are 16 residues in the CDR3. CDR3 coding DNA: TGCGCCAGCAGCCCCGGGACAGCCTCTGGGGCCAACGTCCTGACTTTC. The encoded protein is CASSPGTASGANVLTF.

This chain links TRBV2 with TRBJ1-4; a possible D gene is TRBD1 (6 bases). The CDR3 runs to 13 residues. Germline CDR1 reads SNHLY; CDR2 reads FYNNEI. V was shortened by 3 bases and J by 8 bases, with 10 bases between the two germline ends. The CDR3 loop is CASSEGGGEKLFF. The CDR3 nucleotides read TGTGCCAGCAGTGAGGGGGGCGGAGAAAAACTGTTTTTT.

The chain couples TRBV18 to TRBJ1-6, with 8 nucleotides matching TRBD1. The CDR3 is 16 residues long. Losses at the gene ends were 0 bases for V and 10 bases for J; bases not matched to a gene: 8. Looked up from germline, CDR1 is KGHSH and CDR2 is LQKENI. CDR3 nucleotide sequence: TGTGCCAGCTCACCACCAGGGCAGGGGGCAGGGTCACCCCTCCACTTT. As protein: CASSPPGQGAGSPLHF.

V and J are TRBV5-5 and TRBJ1-1; D perhaps matches TRBD1 (6 bases). Per the germline V gene, CDR1 is SGHKS and CDR2 is YYEKEE (reference sequence). Trimming left V 3 bases short and J 5 bases short, with 26 bases between. This CDR3 region has 18 residues. The CDR3 DNA follows: TGTGCCAGCAGCTGGGAGGGGGTGTTGGGTACCCCATTGACTGAAGCTTTCTTT. This codes for CASSWEGVLGTPLTEAFF.

This rearrangement joins TRBV15 to TRBJ1-2; TRBD1 aligns across 9 bases. Germline V gene data show CDR1 as LNHNV and CDR2 as YYDKDF (reference sequence). The CDR3 totals 12 residues. V gave up 8 bases and J gave up 5 bases; unmatched junction bases: 3. Here the CDR3 DNA reads TGTGCCACCGGGACAGGGCTGTATGGCTACACCTTC. Translation: CATGTGLYGYTF.

This sequence joins TRBV6-5 and TRBJ1-2; D is undetermined. CDR3 length equals 15 residues. Trimming took off 0 bases at V and 5 bases at J, with 13 bases between the two ends. The V gene's germline CDR1 is MNHEY and CDR2 SVGAGI. As DNA, the CDR3 is TGTGCCAGCAGTTACTCGACGGCAGGATTTTATGGCTACACCTTC. Amino acids: CASSYSTAGFYGYTF.

This sequence joins TRBV10-2 and TRBJ1-1; maybe TRBD1 (6 bases). Germline V CDR1 and CDR2: WSHSY, SAAADI. V shed 6 bases and J shed 0 bases, with 11 bases lying between them. CDR3 size: 14 residues. Here the CDR3 DNA reads TGCGCCAGCAGCGAGGGACAAGTGAACACTGAAGCTTTCTTT. Encoded protein: CASSEGQVNTEAFF.

This chain uses TRBV7-9 with TRBJ2-5, with a tentative D call TRBD2 (6 bases). CDR1 SEHNR and CDR2 FQNEAQ come from the germline V gene (reference sequence). V was cut by 2 bases and J by 1 base, with 8 bases left in between. This CDR3 is 14 amino acids long. CDR3 sequence reads: CASSLTGAQETQYF. In DNA form, the CDR3 reads TGTGCCAGCAGCTTAACGGGAGCCCAAGAGACCCAGTACTTC.

The table lists this clone with a count of one. The chain links TRBV7-7 to TRBJ2-3, with 11 positions matching TRBD2. This CDR3 contains 14 residues. Germline CDR1 reads SSHAT; CDR2 reads FNYEAQ (reference sequence). V lost 6 bases and J lost 6; bases outside the gene matches: 5. DNA of the CDR3: TGTGCCAGCAGTAGCGGGAGGGTAGGGGATACGCAGTATTTT. Its protein is CASSSGRVGDTQYF. Variable domain in full (rest from reference TRBV7-7 and TRBJ2-3): GAGVSQSPRYKVTKRGQDVTLRCDPISSHATLYWYQQALGQGPEFLTYFNYEAQPDKSGLPSDRFSAERPEGSISTLTIQRTEQRDSAMYRCASSSGRVGDTQYFGPGTRLTVL.

The gene calls are TRBV21-1 and TRBJ1-6. TRBV21-1 constitutes a pseudogene. CDR3 length: 17 amino acids. The CDR3 nucleotides read TGTGCCAGCAGCAAAGCTTGTAGACTGGGGGAGGGATCACCCCTCCACTTT. Protein product: CASSKACRLGEGSPLHF.

The chain couples TRBV11-2 to TRBJ2-7, with D tentatively TRBD2 (6 bases). CDR1 and CDR2 (germline): SGHAT, FQNNGV. The V end was cut by 0 bases, the J end by 3 bases, with 9 bases between. The CDR3 has 14 amino acids. CDR3 sequence (DNA): TGTGCCAGCAGCTTAGATCTGGACTACTACGAGCAGTACTTC. Its protein is CASSLDLDYYEQYF.

This clone occurred once. V is TRBV20-1 and J is TRBJ1-1; D uncertain. V lost 1 base, J lost 4 bases, and 4 bases lay in between. The germline V gene has CDR1 DFQATT and CDR2 SNEGSKA (reference sequence). This CDR3 region has 11 residues. CDR3 in DNA: TGCAGTGCTAGAGCCCCCACTGAAGCTTTCTTT. Translated, it gives CSARAPTEAFF.

V and J are TRBV5-6 and TRBJ1-3; 7 bases match TRBD1. Trimming at V came to 5 bases and at J to 4 bases, leaving 6 bases not matched to a gene. The germline CDR1 and CDR2 sequences are SGHDT and YYEEEE. This CDR3 is 14 amino acids long. In nucleotides, the CDR3 is TGTGCCAGCAGTTTCAGGGGGATCGGAAACACCATATATTTT. It is translated as CASSFRGIGNTIYF.

The genes are TRBV7-9 and TRBJ2-2; D is ambiguous. The CDR3 has 14 amino acids. The germline V gene encodes CDR1 SEHNR and CDR2 FQNEAQ (reference sequence). With 1 base removed from V and 5 bases from J, the gap between germline ends came to 8 bases. The CDR3 DNA sequence: TGTGCCAGCAGCTTAGGGCCTCGGACCGGGGAGCTGTTTTTT. Translation gives CASSLGPRTGELFF.